This TCR beta chain derives from a study of spatial heterogeneity in lung cancer. Trimming shortened V by 1 base and J by 1 base, and 8 bases separated the two germline ends. CDR1 and CDR2 from the germline V gene are LGHNA and YNFKEQ. The CDR3 extends over 15 amino acids. This sample's time point: sample taken at primary tumor resection. Unsorted whole RNA samples from tumor, nontumor lung or frozen PBMC were sequenced. Overall study results and limits: There were more appearances of ubiquitous expanded tumor TCRs in blood at resection than at follow-up.

As concerns this clonotype: Its specificity is not known.

TCRdb called the 5' RACE reads again in MiXCR, with one record for every CDR3 protein. The table includes some 11,000 distinct CDR3 sequences, approximately 6.3% detected once. Sample: PBMCs, taken at surgery. The clonotype originates from a male donor with early-stage non-small cell lung cancer. The rearrangement joins TRBV4-2 to TRBJ2-4; possibly TRBD2 for D (5 bases). The CDR3 DNA follows: TGTGCCAGCAGCCAAGGGACGGGGGCCAAAAACATTCAGTACTTC. Translating it yields CASSQGTGAKNIQYF.